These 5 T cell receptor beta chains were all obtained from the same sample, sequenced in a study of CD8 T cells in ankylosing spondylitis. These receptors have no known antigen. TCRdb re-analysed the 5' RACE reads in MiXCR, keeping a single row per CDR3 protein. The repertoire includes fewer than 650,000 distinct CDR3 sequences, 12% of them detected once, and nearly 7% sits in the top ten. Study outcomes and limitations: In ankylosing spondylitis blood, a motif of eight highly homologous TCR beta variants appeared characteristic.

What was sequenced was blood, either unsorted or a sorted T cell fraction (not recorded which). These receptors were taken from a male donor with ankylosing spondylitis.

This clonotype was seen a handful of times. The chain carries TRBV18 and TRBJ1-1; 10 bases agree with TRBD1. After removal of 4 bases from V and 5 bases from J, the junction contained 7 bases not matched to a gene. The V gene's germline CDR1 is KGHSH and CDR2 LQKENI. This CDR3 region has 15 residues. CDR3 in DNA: TGTGCCAGCTCACGGGACAGGGGACGAGAGACTGAAGCTTTCTTT. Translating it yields CASSRDRGRETEAFF.

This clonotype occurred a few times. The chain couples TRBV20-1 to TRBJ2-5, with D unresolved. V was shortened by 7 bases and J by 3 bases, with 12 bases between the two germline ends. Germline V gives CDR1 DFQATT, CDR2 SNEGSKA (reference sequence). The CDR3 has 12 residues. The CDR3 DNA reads TGCAGTGGGTTGGGCGTGGAAGAGACCCAGTACTTC. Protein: CSGLGVEETQYF.

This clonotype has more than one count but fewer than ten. DNA of the CDR3: TGTGCCAGCAGTTCACAGAGCCGAGGGCCCCAGCATTTT. Encoded protein: CASSSQSRGPQHF. The rearrangement joins TRBV12-3 or TRBV12-4 to TRBJ1-5; D not certain. The CDR3 spans 13 residues. Trimming took 4 bases from V and 9 from J, leaving 13 bases between them.

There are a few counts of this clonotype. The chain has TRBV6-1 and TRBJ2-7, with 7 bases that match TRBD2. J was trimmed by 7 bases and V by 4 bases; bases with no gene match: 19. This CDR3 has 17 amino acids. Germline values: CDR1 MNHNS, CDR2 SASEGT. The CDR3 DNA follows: TGTGCCAGCAGTGCGGCCCCCCGGAGCGGGATTTTGGGGGAGCAGTACTTC. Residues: CASSAAPRSGILGEQYF.

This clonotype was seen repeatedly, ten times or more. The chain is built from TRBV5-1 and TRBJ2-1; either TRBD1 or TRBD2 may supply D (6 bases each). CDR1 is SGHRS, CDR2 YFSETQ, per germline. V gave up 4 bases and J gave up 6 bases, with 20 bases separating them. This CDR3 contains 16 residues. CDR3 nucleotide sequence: TGCGCCAGCAGCCCCCAACGGGGCAGGGGAGGCAATGAGCAGTTCTTC. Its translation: CASSPQRGRGGNEQFF.